These 20 T cell receptor beta chains were sequenced from one sample in a study of beta chain features in type 1 diabetes. These TCRs' antigens remain unknown. Isolated RNA was reverse transcribed in full, so expressed TCRB transcripts were sequenced. Only in-frame clones appear in the TCRdb table, and some are missing; sequencing was by immunoSEQ multiplex PCR. Found here are roughly 300,000 clones, roughly an eighth of them singletons; the top ten hold roughly 0.018%. Study results and caveats: Among all four CD4+ subsets, Type 1 diabetes patients had TCRB CDR3s that were moderately but significantly shorter.

The sequenced sample consisted of naive CD4+ T cells from blood. The receptors originated from a man aged 25 to 40 with type 1 diabetes.

The chain employs TRBV28 and TRBJ2-7; D is perhaps TRBD1 (7 bases). The germline V and J ends were trimmed by 6 bases and 0 bases, with 15 bases remaining between them. In germline, CDR1 is MDHEN, CDR2 SYDVKM. The CDR3 runs to 15 residues. The DNA for the CDR3 is TGTGCCAGCAGCGGAGGGGGCTCAGGCTCCTACGAGCAGTACTTC. It translates to CASSGGGSGSYEQYF.

The chain joins TRBV18 to TRBJ1-2; TRBD1 matches at 7 bases. Germline CDR1 and CDR2: KGHSH and LQKENI. CDR3 size: 14 residues. V lost 3 bases and J lost 6; bases outside the gene matches: 7. The CDR3 DNA is TGTGCCAGCTCACCCGGACAGGTGACCGATGGCTACACCTTC. The encoded protein is CASSPGQVTDGYTF.

This clone turned up a few times. The V call is TRBV7-9, the J call TRBJ2-1; 11 nucleotides line up with TRBD1. The CDR3 has 15 residues. Germline values: CDR1 SEHNR, CDR2 FQNEAQ (reference sequence). V was pared by 3 bases and J by 5 bases, with 3 bases of the junction left unmatched. For the CDR3, the DNA is TGTGCCAGCAGCTTGCGGACAGGGGGCAACAATGAGCAGTTCTTC. Translating gives CASSLRTGGNNEQFF. The entire variable domain, with the rest obtained from reference TRBV7-9 and TRBJ2-1, is as follows: DTGVSQNPRHKITKRGQNVTFRCDPISEHNRLYWYRQTLGQGPEFLTYFQNEAQLEKSRLLSDRFSAERPKGSFSTLEIQRTEQGDSAMYLCASSLRTGGNNEQFFGPGTRLTVL.

The table lists this clone with a few counts. As DNA, the CDR3 is TGCGCCAGCAGCCCAACCGGGACAGACAACGAGCAGTACTTC. Amino acid sequence: CASSPTGTDNEQYF. This chain joins TRBV5-1 and TRBJ2-7; TRBD1 agrees at 7 bases. Germline assignment: CDR1 SGHRS and CDR2 YFSETQ. V was pared by 4 bases and J by 5 bases, with 9 bases of the junction left unmatched. This CDR3 has 14 residues. Using reference TRBV5-1 and TRBJ2-7 for the parts outside the CDR3, the full variable domain is KAGVTQTPRYLIKTRGQQVTLSCSPISGHRSVSWYQQTPGQGLQFLFEYFSETQRNKGNFPGRFSGRQFSNSRSEMNVSTLELGDSALYLCASSPTGTDNEQYFGPGTRLTVT.

Here the CDR3 reads CASSLFRLAGHSGELFF. The CDR3 DNA reads TGTGCCAGCAGTCTCTTCCGACTAGCGGGCCACAGTGGGGAGCTGTTTTTT. This chain uses TRBV2 with TRBJ2-2; 10 bases map to TRBD2. V trimming: 5 bases; J trimming: 8 bases; junction bases outside the gene matches: 14. Germline V gene sequence: CDR1 SNHLY, CDR2 FYNNEI. The CDR3 extends over 17 amino acids.

CDR3 loop: CASSSTGGRYEQYF. CDR3 nucleotide sequence: TGTGCCAGTAGTTCGACAGGGGGTCGGTACGAGCAGTACTTC. V gene TRBV19 combines with J gene TRBJ2-7; 9 bases map to TRBD1. J lost 4 bases, V lost 5 bases, and 6 bases had no gene match. The CDR3 contains 14 residues. Germline V gene lookup returns CDR1 LNHDA and CDR2 SQIVND (reference sequence).

This clone has only a few counts. J is TRBJ2-7 and V is TRBV18, with D possibly matching TRBD2 (6 bases). This CDR3 spans 14 amino acids. The germline gives CDR1 KGHSH, CDR2 LQKENI. Trimming shortened V by 3 bases and J by 3 bases, and 12 bases separated the two germline ends. The CDR3 DNA reads as TGTGCCAGCTCACCGTCGACGGGACTCTACGAGCAGTACTTC. The encoded protein is CASSPSTGLYEQYF.

The V call is TRBV7-8, the J call TRBJ2-1, with a weak D call TRBD1 (6 bases). V was clipped by 2 bases and J by 9 bases, with 26 bases between them. The CDR3 loop spans 18 amino acids. Germline CDR1 is SGHVS and CDR2 is FQNEAQ. In nucleotides, the CDR3 is TGTGCCAGCAGCTTAAAGATGCAGGGGCTGTTTCAGTACGGTGAGCAGTTCTTC. Amino acids: CASSLKMQGLFQYGEQFF.

The chain carries TRBV28 and TRBJ2-7; 9 nucleotides line up with TRBD1. This CDR3 spans 14 amino acids. In germline, CDR1 is MDHEN, CDR2 SYDVKM. J gave up 6 bases and V 6 bases, and 9 bases lay outside the gene matches. In DNA form, the CDR3 reads TGTGCCAGCAGCCCCGGACAGGGGATCCTCGAGCAGTACTTC. This encodes CASSPGQGILEQYF.

The chain carries TRBV10-3 and TRBJ2-6, with no clear D. Trimming removed 10 bases from V and 3 bases from J, with 10 bases in between. This CDR3 is built from 13 residues. CDR1 ENHRY and CDR2 SYGVKD come from the germline V gene. The CDR3 DNA reads as TGTGCCACCCTCTCTGTTGGGGCCAACGTCCTGACTTTC. Its translation: CATLSVGANVLTF.

V is TRBV27 and J is TRBJ2-1; unclear D gene. Germline-derived CDR1 and CDR2 are MNHEY and SMNVEV (reference sequence). Trimming took 2 bases from V and 7 from J, leaving 9 bases between them. This CDR3 is 13 amino acids long. CDR3 bases: TGTGCCAGCAGTTTACAGGTCTCGAATGAGCAGTTCTTC. The encoded protein is CASSLQVSNEQFF.

This chain connects TRBV7-2 to TRBJ2-7; possibly TRBD2 for D (6 bases). With 2 bases removed from V and 3 bases from J, the gap between germline ends came to 8 bases. The CDR3 length is 13 residues. The germline CDR1 and CDR2 sequences are SGHTA and FQGNSA. The CDR3 DNA reads TGTGCCAGCAGCTTACGGCGGGACTACGAGCAGTACTTC. Its translation: CASSLRRDYEQYF.

This clone was seen more than once but under ten times. This sequence joins TRBV4-3 and TRBJ2-7; 11 bases map to TRBD2. The V and J ends lost 1 base and 3 bases, in that order; junction bases with no gene match: 5. Germline V gene data show CDR1 as LGHNA and CDR2 as YSLEER. The CDR3 has 16 amino acids. The CDR3 DNA reads as TGCGCCAGCAGCCAAGCCTTAGCGGGAGGGAACTACGAGCAGTACTTC. Translating it yields CASSQALAGGNYEQYF.

The CDR3 here is CASSLSGRSPDTQYF. Written as DNA, the CDR3 is TGTGCCAGCAGCTTGAGCGGGAGGAGCCCAGATACGCAGTATTTT. This rearrangement joins TRBV7-9 to TRBJ2-3; 9 bases agree with TRBD2. Germline CDR1 reads SEHNR; CDR2 reads FQNEAQ (reference sequence). The CDR3 is made up of 15 amino acids. The V gene end was trimmed by 3 bases and the J gene end by 4 bases; junction bases not matched to a gene: 5.

This clone turned up a few times. V usage is TRBV18 and J usage is TRBJ1-1, with a weak D call TRBD1 (6 bases). Trimming removed 3 bases at V and 2 bases at J, with 13 bases between. CDR1 KGHSH and CDR2 LQKENI come from the germline V gene. This CDR3 comprises 15 residues. In DNA form, the CDR3 reads TGTGCCAGCTCACCGTCAGGGGAGGGTAACACTGAAGCTTTCTTT. Translated, it gives CASSPSGEGNTEAFF.

The chain is built from TRBV30 and TRBJ2-2; 7 nucleotides line up with TRBD2. The V gene's germline CDR1 is GTSNPN and CDR2 SVGIG (reference sequence). The CDR3 spans 16 residues. Germline trimming cut 1 base from V and 7 bases from J; bases unmatched to any gene: 12. The DNA of the CDR3 is TGTGCCTGGAGTGCCCCGAGGGGAGCGGGGAGCGGGGAGCTGTTTTTT. It codes for CAWSAPRGAGSGELFF.

The chain recombines TRBV6-1 with TRBJ1-1; a possible D gene is TRBD1 (6 bases). Germline loops: CDR1 MNHNS, CDR2 SASEGT. This CDR3 comprises 13 residues. Trimming pared 4 bases from V and 8 bases from J, leaving 14 bases between. In DNA form, the CDR3 reads TGTGCCAGCAGTGTCAACCGGGGACAAGAAGCTTTCTTT. Encoded protein: CASSVNRGQEAFF.

This clone occurred a few times. DNA for the CDR3: TGTGCCTGGAGTGTACTGACAGCCGACCAGCATTTT. Its translation: CAWSVLTADQHF. The gene calls are TRBV30 and TRBJ1-5, with D possibly TRBD1 on 5 matching bases. V lost 0 bases and J lost 12, with 12 bases in between. The CDR3 runs to 12 residues. Germline V gives CDR1 GTSNPN, CDR2 SVGIG (reference sequence).

This clone has more than one count but fewer than ten. The rearrangement joins TRBV18 to TRBJ2-1, with a tentative D call TRBD2 (5 bases). Per the germline V gene, CDR1 is KGHSH and CDR2 is LQKENI. This CDR3 has 13 amino acids. Trimming took off 5 bases at V and 7 bases at J, with 12 bases between the two ends. The CDR3 loop reads CASSEGAENEQFF. The CDR3 nucleotides are TGTGCCAGCTCAGAGGGAGCGGAAAATGAGCAGTTCTTC.

As to this clone: This same CDR3 is encoded by further DNA sequences in the sample. The chain links TRBV28 to TRBJ2-3; 14 nucleotides align to TRBD2. The junction had 2 bases not matched to a gene; V was cut back by 3 bases and J by 6 bases. The CDR3 contains 15 residues. CDR1 is MDHEN, CDR2 SYDVKM, per germline. CDR3 nucleotides: TGTGCCAGCAGTTTGACTAGCGGGAGGGCGGATACGCAGTATTTT. Its protein is CASSLTSGRADTQYF.